Included here is one T cell receptor (beta chain) sequence, with context. The sample originates from a study of shared clonotypes between healthy human individuals. As processed by the authors: ImmunoSEQ junction-only sequences lacked quality scores, so their filtering differed. Produced via immunoSEQ multiplex PCR; TCRdb's table is partial and in-frame only. V, J and clone size are those of that table, while D and trimming were read from the DNA. The repertoire holds hundreds of thousands of clones, with 95% to 98% as singletons. V was clipped by 10 bases and J by 0 bases, with 18 bases between them. The germline V gene encodes CDR1 MDHEN and CDR2 SYDVKM. The CDR3 sequence is 15 residues long.

The chain carries TRBV28 and TRBJ1-2; D unclear. This sequence was found in a woman aged 25 to 45 in good health. Material for sequencing was naive CD4+ T cells sorted from blood. Subset specified: CD45RA+ positively selected. The CDR3 region has the DNA TGTGCCACCACCTCTTCGGGGAAAGCTAACTATGGCTACACCTTC. Protein product: CATTSSGKANYGYTF.